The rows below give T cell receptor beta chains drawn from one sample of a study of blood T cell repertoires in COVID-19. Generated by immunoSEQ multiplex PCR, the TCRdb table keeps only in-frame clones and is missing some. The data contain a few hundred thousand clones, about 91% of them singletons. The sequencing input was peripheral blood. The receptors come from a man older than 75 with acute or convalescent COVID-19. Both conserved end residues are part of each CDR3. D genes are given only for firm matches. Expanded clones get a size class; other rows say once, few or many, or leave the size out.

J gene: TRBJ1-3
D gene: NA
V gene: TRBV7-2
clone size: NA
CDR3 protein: CASRQDQGLYF
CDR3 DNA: TGTGCCAGCAGACAGGATCAAGGCCTATATTTT

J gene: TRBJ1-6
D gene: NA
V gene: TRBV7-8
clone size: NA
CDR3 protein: CASSSSAGIYSPLHF
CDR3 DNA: TGTGCCAGCAGCTCTTCGGCAGGGATATATTCACCCCTCCACTTT

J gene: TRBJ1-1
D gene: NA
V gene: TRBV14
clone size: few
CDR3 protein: CASSQDRNTEAFF
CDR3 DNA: TGTGCCAGCAGCCAAGACAGGAACACTGAAGCTTTCTTT

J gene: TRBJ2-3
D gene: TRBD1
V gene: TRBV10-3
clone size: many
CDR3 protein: CAISEPGRGQGDTQYF
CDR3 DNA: TGTGCCATCAGTGAACCGGGCAGGGGGCAAGGAGATACGCAGTATTTT

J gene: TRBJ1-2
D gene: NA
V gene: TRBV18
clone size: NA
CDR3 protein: CASSPEGEVNYGYTF
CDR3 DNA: TGTGCCAGCTCACCAGAGGGAGAGGTTAACTATGGCTACACCTTC

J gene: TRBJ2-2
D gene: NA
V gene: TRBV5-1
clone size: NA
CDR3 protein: CASSLGLSGGELFF
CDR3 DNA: TGCGCCAGCAGCTTGGGACTATCTGGCGGGGAGCTGTTTTTT

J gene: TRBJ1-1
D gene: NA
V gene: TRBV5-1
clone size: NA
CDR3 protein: CASSLGRNLDSSNTEAFF
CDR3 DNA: TGCGCCAGCAGCTTGGGGCGAAACCTGGACAGTTCGAACACTGAAGCTTTCTTT

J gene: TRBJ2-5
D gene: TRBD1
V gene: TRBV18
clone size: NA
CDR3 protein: CASSPTGQGTQETQYF
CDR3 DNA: TGTGCCAGCTCACCTACGGGACAGGGGACCCAAGAGACCCAGTACTTC

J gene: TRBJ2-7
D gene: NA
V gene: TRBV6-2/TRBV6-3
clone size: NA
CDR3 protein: CASSYGVQGIAEQYF
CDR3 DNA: TGTGCCAGCAGTTACGGAGTGCAGGGGATTGCCGAGCAGTACTTC

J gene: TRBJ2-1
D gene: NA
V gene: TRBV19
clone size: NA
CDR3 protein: CASSPDTFSYNEQFF
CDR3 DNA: TGTGCCAGTAGTCCCGACACCTTCTCCTACAATGAGCAGTTCTTC

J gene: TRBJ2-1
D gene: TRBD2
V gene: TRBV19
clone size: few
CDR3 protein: CASNLAGDYNEQFF
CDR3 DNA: TGTGCCAGTAACCTGGCGGGGGACTACAATGAGCAGTTCTTC

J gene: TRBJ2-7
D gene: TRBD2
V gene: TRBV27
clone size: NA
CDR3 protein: CASSSHTTSGAGSSYEQYF
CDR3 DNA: TGTGCCAGCAGTTCCCACACCACTAGCGGGGCTGGGAGCTCCTACGAGCAGTACTTC

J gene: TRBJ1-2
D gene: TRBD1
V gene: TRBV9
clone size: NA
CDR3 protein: CASSTRTGGGGYTF
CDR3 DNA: TGTGCCAGCAGCACCCGGACAGGGGGCGGTGGCTACACCTTC

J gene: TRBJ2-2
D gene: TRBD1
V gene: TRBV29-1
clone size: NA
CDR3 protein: CSALTGGTGELFF
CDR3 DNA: TGCAGCGCCTTGACAGGGGGAACCGGGGAGCTGTTTTTT

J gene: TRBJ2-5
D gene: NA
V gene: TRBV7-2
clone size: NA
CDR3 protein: CASSLVLRHQETQYF
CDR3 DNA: TGTGCCAGCAGCTTAGTGTTGCGGCACCAAGAGACCCAGTACTTC

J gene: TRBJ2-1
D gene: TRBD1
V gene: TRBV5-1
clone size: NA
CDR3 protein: CASRPGTGDYNEQFF
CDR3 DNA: TGCGCCAGCAGGCCCGGGACAGGCGACTACAATGAGCAGTTCTTC

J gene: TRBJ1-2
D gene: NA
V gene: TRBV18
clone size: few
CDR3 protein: CASSPRKDYPANYGYTF
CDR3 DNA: TGTGCCAGCTCACCACGGAAGGACTACCCGGCTAACTATGGCTACACCTTC